Sequencing of this T cell receptor beta chain was carried out in a study of blood T cell repertoires in COVID-19. Study in general: Acute and convalescent COVID-19 specimens originated in the United States, Italy and Spain. T cells, B-cell-depleted T cells, or PBMCs provided the cDNA or gDNA that served as material.

Patients of the Seattle cohort, enrolled during active infection, were followed longitudinally. The CDR3 is made up of 13 amino acids. The ends lost 8 bases at V and 4 bases at J; junction bases unmatched: 2. The germline gives CDR1 MGHDK, CDR2 SYGVNS. In the authors' methods: Amplification with reference gene primers provided the estimates of nucleated cell counts. Assay: immunoSEQ multiplex PCR; the TCRdb copy retains only in-frame clones and omits some. V, J and clone size reflect that table, while D and trimming were determined from the DNA. The sample includes under 250,000 clones, approximately 85% seen only once; the top ten take about 5.1%.

The rearrangement uses TRBV25-1 and TRBJ1-5; 10 nucleotides match TRBD1. The sample comprised peripheral blood. This receptor was identified in a man in his fifties or sixties with COVID-19, enrolled during active disease. The CDR3 sequence is CASGQGGNQPQHF. In nucleotides, the CDR3 is TGTGCCAGCGGACAGGGGGGAAATCAGCCCCAGCATTTT.